Each of the 28 T cell receptor beta chains below was sequenced from the same sample in a study of T cells in Graves' hyperthyroidism and ophthalmopathy. Amplification targeted TCR beta CDR3 regions from RNA transcripts. The HTBI primer set was used in a first-round RT-PCR of the TCR CDR3. Using its own MiXCR run on the multiplex PCR reads, TCRdb lists one record per CDR3 protein. The sample contains hundreds of thousands of distinct CDR3 sequences, over 11% of which appear only once. Material: blood. The receptors were sampled from a woman aged 25 to 39 with Graves' hyperthyroidism that later progressed to Graves' ophthalmopathy.

This clonotype was found a few times. A much bigger clone sits one base away, suggesting this may be a read error. Because it lacks the conserved phenylalanine or tryptophan at the end, this CDR3 is likely a read error. This chain uses TRBV10-3 with TRBJ2-7; D remains unclear. V lost 6 bases to trimming and J lost 5 bases, with 20 bases between them. CDR3 size: 15 residues. The germline gives CDR1 ENHRY, CDR2 SYGVKD. CDR3 in amino acids: CAIRERTEPRHEQYL. CDR3 nucleotide sequence: TGTGCCATCAGAGAACGTACAGAACCTCGACACGAGCAGTACCTC.

This sequence joins TRBV15 and TRBJ2-7; 8 bases fit TRBD1. This CDR3 has 16 residues. The germline gives CDR1 LNHNV, CDR2 YYDKDF (reference sequence). The ends lost 1 base at V and 6 bases at J; junction bases unmatched: 11. The CDR3 DNA is TGTGCCACCAGCAGAGGCGGAGCAGGGGGCTTGGGCGAGCAGTACTTC. Translating it yields CATSRGGAGGLGEQYF.

This chain connects TRBV4-1 to TRBJ2-5, with TRBD2 as a possible D gene (6 bases). Germline V CDR1 and CDR2: MGHRA, YSYEKL. V lost 0 bases, J lost 3 bases, and 17 bases lay in between. CDR3 length equals 17 residues. The CDR3 sequence is CASSQERGGTGKETQYF. In DNA form, the CDR3 reads TGCGCCAGCAGCCAAGAGAGGGGCGGGACTGGCAAAGAGACCCAGTACTTC.

This clonotype was seen a handful of times. The chain recombines TRBV20-1 with TRBJ2-7; 7 bases line up with TRBD2. The CDR3 is made up of 15 amino acids. Germline CDR1 is DFQATT and CDR2 is SNEGSKA (reference sequence). Trimming cost V 4 bases and J 3 bases; bases outside gene matches: 12. For the CDR3, the DNA is TGCAGTGCTACTGACCGGGACTACCCCAACTACGAGCAGTACTTC. It translates to CSATDRDYPNYEQYF.

The CDR3 DNA is TGTGCCATCACAAATACAGGGACGGACACCGGGGAGCTGTTTTTT. Its translation is CAITNTGTDTGELFF. The chain carries TRBV10-3 and TRBJ2-2; tentatively, D is TRBD1 (6 bases). Germline assignment: CDR1 ENHRY and CDR2 SYGVKD. Trimming pared 7 bases from V and 3 bases from J, leaving 15 bases between. There are 15 residues in the CDR3.

This clonotype was counted at least ten times. The rearrangement uses TRBV12-5 and TRBJ2-7; TRBD1 matches 12 bases. From germline, CDR1 is LGHNT and CDR2 FRNRAP. The CDR3 has 15 amino acids. Trimming removed 5 bases from V and 4 bases from J; junction bases left unmatched: 6. CDR3 protein: CASGPGTGGLYEQYF. CDR3 DNA: TGTGCTAGTGGTCCCGGGACAGGGGGCCTGTACGAGCAGTACTTC.

This clonotype showed up many times. The CDR3 is CASRQYDANTEAFF. CDR3 DNA sequence: TGTGCCAGCAGACAGTATGACGCGAACACTGAAGCTTTCTTT. The chain has TRBV7-3 and TRBJ1-1, with D unresolved. Trimming shortened V by 6 bases and J by 1 base, and 12 bases separated the two germline ends. The CDR3 sequence is 14 residues long. From germline, CDR1 is SGHTA and CDR2 FQGTGA.

This chain joins TRBV29-1 and TRBJ2-7; no clear D gene. Germline V gene data show CDR1 as SQVTM and CDR2 as ANQGSEA. Trimming cost V 4 bases and J 2 bases, with 12 bases left between them. This CDR3 is built from 13 residues. CDR3 protein: CSVGDEGTYEQYF. The CDR3 DNA follows: TGCAGCGTTGGAGACGAAGGGACCTACGAGCAGTACTTC.

This clonotype was seen more than once but under ten times. The chain is built from TRBV2 and TRBJ2-3, with D hard to call. The CDR3 contains 11 residues. V was shortened by 4 bases and J by 6 bases, with 5 bases between the two germline ends. Germline V gene sequence: CDR1 SNHLY, CDR2 FYNNEI. This chain's CDR3 is CASSAVDTQYF. The CDR3 DNA reads TGTGCCAGCAGTGCCGTCGATACGCAGTATTTT.

This clonotype was counted at least ten times. The rearrangement links TRBV2 to TRBJ1-2; D not resolved. The CDR3 sequence is 13 residues long. V lost 3 bases and J lost 4, with 9 bases in between. CDR1 and CDR2 (germline): SNHLY, FYNNEI. In DNA form, the CDR3 reads TGTGCCAGCAGTGACCGTTCTTCCTATGGCTACACCTTC. It codes for CASSDRSSYGYTF.

To note about this clonotype: A much larger clone is a single base away; this may be a read error. The V gene is TRBV4-1, the J gene TRBJ1-1; D not certain. The germline V gene has CDR1 MGHRA and CDR2 YSYEKL. This CDR3 spans 14 amino acids. This chain's CDR3 is CASSQEMRNTESFF. For the CDR3, the DNA is TGCGCCAGCAGCCAAGAAATGAGGAATACTGAATCTTTCTTT.

This clonotype was seen repeatedly, ten times or more. This chain uses TRBV7-3 with TRBJ2-3; D uncertain. The CDR3 totals 13 residues. Germline CDR1 and CDR2: SGHTA and FQGTGA. With 0 bases removed from V and 6 bases from J, the gap between germline ends came to 7 bases. The CDR3, as DNA: TGTGCCAGCAGCTTAACCGGTCCGGATACGCAGTATTTT. This sequence encodes CASSLTGPDTQYF. Full variable domain (remainder filled in from reference TRBV7-3 and TRBJ2-3): GAGVSQTPSNKVTEKGKYVELRCDPISGHTALYWYRQSLGQGPEFLIYFQGTGAADDSGLPNDRFFAVRPEGSVSTLKIQRTERGDSAVYLCASSLTGPDTQYFGPGTRLTVL.

This clonotype was detected a few times. CDR3 nucleotide sequence: TGTGCCAGCAGCCTCAGAAGCCCAGGACAGTTTCCCTACGAGCAGTACTTC. It yields the protein CASSLRSPGQFPYEQYF. This chain links TRBV3-1 with TRBJ2-7; the D gene is possibly TRBD1 (6 bases). The CDR3 covers 17 residues. Trimming took 4 bases from V and 2 from J, leaving 21 bases between them. Germline V CDR1 and CDR2: LGHDT, YNNKEL (reference sequence).

This clonotype was seen ten or more times. V gene TRBV27 combines with J gene TRBJ2-5; D call uncertain. Germline V gives CDR1 MNHEY, CDR2 SMNVEV (reference sequence). V was pared by 6 bases and J by 0 bases, with 2 bases between. The length of the CDR3 is 11 residues. CDR3 residues: CASSYQETQYF. As DNA, the CDR3 is TGTGCCAGCAGCTACCAAGAGACCCAGTACTTC.

The rearrangement links TRBV6-2 or TRBV6-3 to TRBJ2-2; perhaps TRBD1 as D (6 bases). The CDR3 spans 13 residues. CDR1 and CDR2 from the germline V gene are MNHEY and SVGEGT. The V end lost 6 bases, the J end lost 2 bases, and 7 bases lay between the germline ends. The CDR3 spells CASRDSNTGELFF. In DNA form, the CDR3 reads TGTGCCAGCAGGGACAGCAACACCGGGGAGCTGTTTTTT.

This clonotype was detected only a few times. V and J are TRBV7-9 and TRBJ1-3; D unclear. This CDR3 contains 19 residues. Trimming removed 6 bases from V and 0 bases from J, with 24 bases in between. The V gene's germline CDR1 is SEHNR and CDR2 FQNEAQ (reference sequence). For the CDR3, the DNA is TGTGCCAGCAGTTACAGACCTGAGGCAGGCCTATCCTCTGGAAACACCATATATTTT. Protein product: CASSYRPEAGLSSGNTIYF.

This clonotype was counted many times. The chain combines TRBV3-1 with TRBJ2-2; 14 nucleotides line up with TRBD2. Germline CDR1 reads LGHDT; CDR2 reads YNNKEL (reference sequence). The V and J ends lost 0 bases and 5 bases, in that order; junction bases with no gene match: 2. The CDR3 runs to 17 residues. The CDR3 DNA reads as TGTGCCAGCAGCCAAGAGGGACTAGCGGGGGAAACCGGGGAGCTGTTTTTT. It is translated as CASSQEGLAGETGELFF.

Ten or more counts support this clonotype. The gene calls are TRBV20-1 and TRBJ2-1; 9 nucleotides line up with TRBD2. V lost 5 bases to trimming and J lost 5 bases; unmatched junction nucleotides: 13. This CDR3 spans 16 amino acids. Germline CDR1 is DFQATT and CDR2 is SNEGSKA (reference sequence). DNA for the CDR3: TGCAGTGCTGGCCCAGGGAAGCGGGAGGCGAACAATGAGCAGTTCTTC. This sequence encodes CSAGPGKREANNEQFF.

CDR3 residues: CASSDPSGRAPYNEQFF. DNA for the CDR3: TGTGCCAGCAGTGACCCCAGCGGGAGGGCCCCCTACAATGAGCAGTTCTTC. The gene calls are TRBV27 and TRBJ2-1, with 10 positions matching TRBD2. Germline trimming cut 5 bases from V and 2 bases from J; bases unmatched to any gene: 9. The length of the CDR3 is 17 residues. CDR1 and CDR2 from the germline V gene are MNHEY and SMNVEV (reference sequence).

The table lists this clonotype with many counts. The V gene is TRBV7-9, the J gene TRBJ2-1; TRBD2 aligns across 8 bases. There are 15 residues in the CDR3. The ends lost 6 bases at V and 4 bases at J; junction bases unmatched: 8. Germline CDR1 and CDR2: SEHNR and FQNEAQ (reference sequence). The CDR3 DNA reads TGTGCCAGCAGACGTAGCGGGATACTTTACAATGAGCAGTTCTTC. Its translation: CASRRSGILYNEQFF. Together with reference TRBV7-9 and TRBJ2-1, the CDR3 gives the full variable domain: DTGVSQNPRHKITKRGQNVTFRCDPISEHNRLYWYRQTLGQGPEFLTYFQNEAQLEKSRLLSDRFSAERPKGSFSTLEIQRTEQGDSAMYLCASRRSGILYNEQFFGPGTRLTVL.

This clonotype has only a few counts. The chain links TRBV11-3 to TRBJ2-5; 8 bases align to TRBD2. The length of the CDR3 is 14 residues. V shed 7 bases and J 1 base; nucleotides not matched to a gene: 5. Germline V gives CDR1 SGHNT, CDR2 YENEEA. The CDR3 loop is CASNRLASQETQYF. The CDR3 bases are TGTGCCAGCAACCGACTAGCGTCCCAAGAGACCCAGTACTTC.

This chain connects TRBV12-3 or TRBV12-4 to TRBJ1-4, with a possible D match to TRBD1 (6 bases). V was shortened by 6 bases and J by 11 bases, with 16 bases between the two germline ends. The CDR3 runs 13 residues. The CDR3 DNA follows: TGTGCCAGCAGACCCGAGGGGGGCGGGAAACTGTTTTTT. Amino acids: CASRPEGGGKLFF.

This clonotype was observed many times. The chain couples TRBV5-1 to TRBJ1-1; no clear D gene. The CDR3 is 14 amino acids. Germline V gene data show CDR1 as SGHRS and CDR2 as YFSETQ. V lost 0 bases and J lost 8, with 14 bases in between. The CDR3 sequence: CASSLALKAAEAFF. The CDR3 DNA is TGCGCCAGCAGCTTGGCTTTGAAGGCAGCAGAAGCTTTCTTT.

This clonotype came up many times. J is TRBJ2-5 and V is TRBV11-3; tentative D call: TRBD2 (5 bases). CDR3 length: 17 amino acids. The V gene's germline CDR1 is SGHNT and CDR2 YENEEA. Trimming cost V 5 bases and J 3 bases, with 22 bases left between them. The CDR3 nucleotides read TGTGCCAGCAGCGTCAGATCCGGACTGGTGGCAGAAGAGACCCAGTACTTC. Translation: CASSVRSGLVAEETQYF.

This clonotype was recorded many times. The DNA for the CDR3 is TGTGCCAGCAGTTTCGGGACTACCCTGGGCGAGCAGTACTTC. Translated, it gives CASSFGTTLGEQYF. The genes are TRBV12-3 or TRBV12-4 and TRBJ2-7; 7 nucleotides line up with TRBD2. The CDR3 covers 14 residues. The junction had 8 bases not matched to a gene; V was cut back by 3 bases and J by 6 bases.

This clonotype was detected many times. The chain combines TRBV27 with TRBJ1-5, with TRBD1 as a possible D gene (6 bases). This CDR3 has 15 residues. The V end was cut by 7 bases, the J end by 0 bases, with 13 bases between. Germline CDR1 reads MNHEY; CDR2 reads SMNVEV (reference sequence). CDR3 residues: CASKGGAHSNQPQHF. The CDR3 DNA sequence: TGTGCCAGCAAAGGGGGAGCTCATAGCAATCAGCCCCAGCATTTT.

Ten or more counts support this clonotype. V gene TRBV7-8 combines with J gene TRBJ1-3; the match to TRBD1 covers 8 bases. Trimming took 3 bases from V and 4 from J; bases not matched to a gene: 5. The CDR3 length is 15 residues. CDR1 and CDR2 from the germline V gene are SGHVS and FQNEAQ. CDR3 DNA: TGTGCCAGCAGCTTTACGACAGGGGAAGGAAACACCATATATTTT. This translates into CASSFTTGEGNTIYF.

This clonotype was counted many times. The chain has TRBV20-1 and TRBJ2-5; TRBD1 agrees at 9 bases. V was clipped by 3 bases and J by 1 base; unmatched bases: 3. Germline V gene lookup returns CDR1 DFQATT and CDR2 SNEGSKA (reference sequence). The CDR3 has 14 residues. The DNA of the CDR3 is TGCAGTGCTAGCGGACAGGGGACCCAAGAGACCCAGTACTTC. Translating it yields CSASGQGTQETQYF.